These 7 T cell receptor beta chains came from one sample sequenced in a study of post-analysis software for immune sequencing data (dated by TCRdb to about 2015). Overall study results and their limits: Roughly 5 TRBV segments, including TRBV5-6, TRBV5-1 and TRBV20-1, were significantly more frequent in patients than controls.

These receptors' antigens are unknown. The library was generated by PCR. The listed sequencing device is Illumina HiSeq 2500. To reduce PCR and sequencing biases, unique molecular identifiers were incorporated into the TCR beta cDNA libraries. The public sequencing data were trimmed at Q25 with fastp and processed into clonotypes with MiXCR by TCRdb, which kept only in-frame beta chains. Rows with a matching CDR3 protein are joined into one entry that keeps the most common DNA and genes. The sample table shows roughly 400,000 distinct CDR3 sequences, and approximately 42% are seen once. The top ten clonotypes cover less than 10% of the sample. Sequences were obtained from blood. These receptors all come from a girl aged 2 to 10 with multiple sclerosis.

The chain couples TRBV20-1 to TRBJ2-4; the D is unclear. TRBJ2-7 explains the end of the DNA better; the J call may be wrong. The CDR3 length is 12 residues. Germline V gene sequence: CDR1 DFQATT, CDR2 SNEGSKA (reference sequence). The CDR3 region is CSAREGNYEQYF. In nucleotides, the CDR3 is TGCAGTGCTAGAGAAGGGAACTACGAGCAGTACTTC.

Points on this clonotype: One end of the junction does not line up with germline, which may come from a read error. V gene TRBV20-1 combines with J gene TRBJ2-5; the D gene is possibly TRBD2 (5 bases). The end of the DNA fits TRBJ2-7 better, so the J call may be wrong. Germline values: CDR1 DFQATT, CDR2 SNEGSKA (reference sequence). There are 13 residues in the CDR3. The CDR3 sequence: CSARGLLFYEQYF. The CDR3 DNA reads as TGCAGTGCCAGAGGGCTCCTCTTCTACGAGCAGTACTTC.

V is TRBV7-2 and J is TRBJ2-5; D possibly corresponds to TRBD2 (5 bases). The better agreement between TRBJ2-7 and the DNA end casts doubt on the J call. Germline CDR1 and CDR2: SGHTA and FQGNSA. This CDR3 region has 14 residues. CDR3 coding DNA: TGTGCCAGCAGCCGACCCAACCTCGGGAACGAGCAGTACTTC. Protein sequence: CASSRPNLGNEQYF.

The rearrangement uses TRBV19 and TRBJ2-1; D is ambiguous. Trimming removed 5 bases at V and 6 bases at J, with 20 bases between. The CDR3 length is 16 residues. The germline V gene has CDR1 LNHDA and CDR2 SQIVND (reference sequence). The CDR3 spells CASSPHSTLIGNEQFF. The CDR3 nucleotides read TGTGCCAGTAGTCCTCACTCAACCCTTATTGGCAATGAGCAGTTCTTC.

This clonotype appeared a single time. The chain uses TRBV5-1 and TRBJ2-5; 10 bases align to TRBD2. The last part of the DNA fits TRBJ2-7 better; the J call may be wrong. This CDR3 contains 15 residues. Germline loops: CDR1 SGHRS, CDR2 YFSETQ. CDR3 in DNA: TGCGCCAGCAGCCTAGGACTAGCGGACACCTACGAGCAGTACTTC. It codes for CASSLGLADTYEQYF.

The chain has TRBV4-3 and TRBJ2-1; 7 bases are a match to TRBD2. The ends lost 0 bases at V and 3 bases at J; junction bases unmatched: 5. This CDR3 is 16 amino acids long. Per germline, CDR1 LGHNA and CDR2 YSLEER. The CDR3 DNA is TGCGCCAGCAGCCAAGATCTTGGGGGGGGCTACAATGAGCAGTTCTTC. This translates into CASSQDLGGGYNEQFF.

This clonotype was recorded a few times. The chain joins TRBV10-3 to TRBJ2-7; TRBD2 matches 7 bases. Germline V CDR1 and CDR2: ENHRY, SYGVKD. The CDR3 spans 14 residues. The ends lost 7 bases at V and 4 bases at J; junction bases unmatched: 10. CDR3 coding DNA: TGTGCCATCACCAGTAGCTCGGGGGGTTACGAGCAGTACTTC. It translates to CAITSSSGGYEQYF.